The T cell receptor (beta chain) under discussion was sequenced for a study of tissue T cells after allogeneic stem cell transplantation. Notes on the study in general: Few T cell clones were shared across patients, but motif clusters showed tissue-specific shared signatures. The patient cohort was small and clinically heterogeneous, with limited sampling depth.

As regards this clone: Its antigen is as yet unknown. The gene names given are mouse names.

The time point denotes: mouse harvest day 7 after allogeneic transplant. Mouse grafts combined 10^7 T-cell-depleted bone marrow cells with 10^6 splenic CD5+ T cells. This mouse GVHD model was MHC-mismatched B6 to BALB/c, profiled day 7 or 14. Here immunoSEQ multiplex PCR was the method, and the copy in TCRdb shows in-frame clones only, minus some. The sample yields around 5,700 clones, roughly 48% seen once. What was sequenced was gut tissue. The source is a female BALB/c mouse given C57BL/6 T cells with graft-versus-host disease after an allogeneic hematopoietic cell transplant.

The CDR3 DNA, read in part, is TGTGCCAGCAGTCAGGAGGGAAACACAGAAGTCTTC. Translated: CASSQEGNTEVF. The entire CDR3 sequence reads CASSQEGNTEVFF. The rearrangement uses TRBV26 and TRBJ1-1; D call uncertain. The read ends 1 residue shy of where the CDR3 ends; the end is completed using the germline J gene. Per the germline V gene, CDR1 is KGHPV and CDR2 is FQNQEV (reference sequence). CDR3 length: 13 amino acids. V was clipped by 4 bases and J by 1 base, with 7 bases between them.